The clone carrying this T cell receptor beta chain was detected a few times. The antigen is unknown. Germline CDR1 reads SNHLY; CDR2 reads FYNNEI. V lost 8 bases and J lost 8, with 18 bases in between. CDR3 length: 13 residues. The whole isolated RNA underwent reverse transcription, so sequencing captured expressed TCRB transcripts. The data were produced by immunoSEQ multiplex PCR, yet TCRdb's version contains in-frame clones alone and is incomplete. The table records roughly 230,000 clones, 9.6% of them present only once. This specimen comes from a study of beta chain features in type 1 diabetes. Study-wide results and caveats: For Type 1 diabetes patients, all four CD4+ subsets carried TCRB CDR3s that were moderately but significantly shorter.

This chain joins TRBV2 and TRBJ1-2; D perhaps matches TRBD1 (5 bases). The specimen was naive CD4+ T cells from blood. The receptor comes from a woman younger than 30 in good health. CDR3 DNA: TGTGCCAGCTTTCGGAAGGAGGGGCTCGGCTACACCTTC. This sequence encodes CASFRKEGLGYTF.